Listed here are 29 T cell receptor beta chains from one sample, sequenced in a study of blood T cell repertoires in COVID-19. TCRdb's copy holds only in-frame clones and misses some; the assay was immunoSEQ multiplex PCR. The table includes approximately 390,000 clones, roughly 88% detected once. What was sequenced was PBMCs or T cells enriched from blood (not recorded which). Receptor source: a woman aged 35 to 49 with acute COVID-19.

CDR3 residues: CASRNLAGDTGELFF. Written as DNA, the CDR3 is TGTGCCAGTAGAAATCTAGCGGGGGACACCGGGGAGCTGTTTTTT. The V gene is TRBV19, the J gene TRBJ2-2, with 10 bases lining up with TRBD2. CDR1 is LNHDA and CDR2 is SQIVND in the germline V gene (reference sequence). After removal of 6 bases from V and 3 bases from J, the junction contained 4 bases not matched to a gene. The CDR3 contains 15 residues.

This clone was picked up a small number of times. The V and J genes are TRBV9 and TRBJ2-1; D call uncertain. The CDR3 is made up of 13 amino acids. The V gene's germline CDR1 is SGDLS and CDR2 YYNGEE. Trimming pared 4 bases from V and 8 bases from J, leaving 13 bases between. The CDR3 DNA follows: TGTGCCAGCAGCATTGATCGGTTCGATGAGCAGTTCTTC. It specifies CASSIDRFDEQFF.

The chain uses TRBV5-1 and TRBJ1-2, with unresolved D. This CDR3 contains 12 residues. From germline, CDR1 is SGHRS and CDR2 YFSETQ. V lost 4 bases and J lost 0, with 4 bases in between. The chain's CDR3 is CASSPTNYGYTF. DNA of the CDR3: TGCGCCAGCAGCCCAACTAACTATGGCTACACCTTC.

This chain links TRBV10-1 with TRBJ1-3; D uncertain. CDR1 and CDR2 from the germline V gene are WNHNN and SYGVQD (reference sequence). V lost 0 bases, J lost 2 bases, and 5 bases lay in between. The CDR3 length is 14 residues. In DNA form, the CDR3 reads TGCGCCAGCAGTGAGTCCTCGGCTGGAAACACCATATATTTT. Its translation is CASSESSAGNTIYF.

The chain joins TRBV10-3 to TRBJ1-1; 9 nucleotides line up with TRBD1. The CDR3 runs to 14 residues. Germline CDR1 and CDR2: ENHRY and SYGVKD. With 7 bases clipped from V and 4 bases from J, the junction kept 7 bases outside the gene matches. CDR3 protein: CAIKRDREGTEAFF. Here the CDR3 DNA reads TGTGCCATCAAAAGGGACAGGGAGGGCACTGAAGCTTTCTTT.

The chain links TRBV20-1 to TRBJ1-1; 9 nucleotides agree with TRBD1. This CDR3 is 14 amino acids long. CDR1 is DFQATT and CDR2 is SNEGSKA in the germline V gene (reference sequence). V lost 3 bases and J lost 10; bases outside the gene matches: 12. The CDR3 is CSASAPGQGLRAFF. Written as DNA, the CDR3 is TGCAGTGCTAGTGCGCCGGGACAGGGTTTACGAGCTTTCTTT.

The rearrangement joins TRBV7-9 to TRBJ2-1, with TRBD1 matching 7 bases. The CDR3 length is 15 residues. Germline V CDR1 and CDR2: SEHNR, FQNEAQ (reference sequence). V lost 0 bases, J lost 6 bases, and 5 bases stayed unmatched. DNA for the CDR3: TGTGCCAGCAGCTTAGCTAGGGGGCTGAGCAATGAGCAGTTCTTC. It translates to CASSLARGLSNEQFF.

V usage is TRBV18 and J usage is TRBJ2-1; 9 bases line up with TRBD1. CDR1 KGHSH and CDR2 LQKENI come from the germline V gene. The CDR3 contains 14 residues. After removal of 3 bases from V and 5 bases from J, the junction contained 2 bases not matched to a gene. In DNA, the CDR3 is TGTGCCAGCTCACCCGGACAGGGGCACAATGAGCAGTTCTTC. Amino acids: CASSPGQGHNEQFF.

In regard to this clone: Other DNA sequences in the same sample also yield this CDR3. The J gene is TRBJ1-2, the V gene TRBV3-1 (or the pseudogene TRBV3-2), with no clear D. V shed 3 bases and J shed 4 bases, with 9 bases lying between them. Germline V gives CDR1 LGHDT, CDR2 YNNKEL (reference sequence). This CDR3 has 13 residues. The CDR3 loop reads CASSQGAGYGYTF. The CDR3 DNA reads as TGTGCCAGCAGCCAGGGCGCTGGCTATGGCTACACCTTC.

The CDR3 spells CASIGQQRTEAFF. The CDR3 region has the DNA TGTGCCAGCATTGGACAGCAAAGAACTGAAGCTTTCTTT. The V and J genes are TRBV2 and TRBJ1-1, with D possibly being TRBD1 (6 bases). This CDR3 has 13 residues. Germline values: CDR1 SNHLY, CDR2 FYNNEI. The germline V and J ends were trimmed by 7 bases and 5 bases, with 14 bases remaining between them. The variable domain in full, completed from reference TRBV2 and TRBJ1-1, reads EPEVTQTPSHQVTQMGQEVILRCVPISNHLYFYWYRQILGQKVEFLVSFYNNEISEKSEIFDDQFSVERPDGSNFTLKIRSTKLEDSAMYFCASIGQQRTEAFFGQGTRLTVV.

In regard to this clone: Other DNA variants within this sample encode the same CDR3. The chain is built from TRBV2 and TRBJ2-7, with 12 bases identical to TRBD1. This CDR3 spans 14 amino acids. V gave up 5 bases and J gave up 5 bases; unmatched junction bases: 4. Germline values: CDR1 SNHLY, CDR2 FYNNEI. CDR3 region: CASSRDRGLDEQYF. CDR3 DNA: TGTGCCAGCAGTAGGGACAGGGGGCTTGACGAGCAGTACTTC.

This chain links TRBV3-1 (or the pseudogene TRBV3-2) with TRBJ2-3, with D possibly being TRBD2 (7 bases). This CDR3 has 15 amino acids. The ends were cut back, 0 bases at V and 1 base at J, with 8 bases in the middle. The germline V gene encodes CDR1 LGHDT and CDR2 YNNKEL (reference sequence). The CDR3 DNA reads TGTGCCAGCAGCCAAGAGCGGGGGCGCACAGATACGCAGTATTTT. Translation: CASSQERGRTDTQYF.

The V gene is TRBV5-1, the J gene TRBJ2-3, with 14 positions matching TRBD2. With V trimmed by 5 bases and J by 1 base, 3 bases remained unmatched. The CDR3 spans 16 residues. Germline CDR1 SGHRS, CDR2 YFSETQ. The CDR3 reads CASSTTSGGGTDTQYF. CDR3 nucleotide sequence: TGCGCCAGCAGTACGACTAGCGGGGGGGGCACAGATACGCAGTATTTT. The full variable domain, in which reference TRBV5-1 and TRBJ2-3 provide the parts outside the CDR3, is KAGVTQTPRYLIKTRGQQVTLSCSPISGHRSVSWYQQTPGQGLQFLFEYFSETQRNKGNFPGRFSGRQFSNSRSEMNVSTLELGDSALYLCASSTTSGGGTDTQYFGPGTRLTVL.

This chain links TRBV6-6 with TRBJ2-7; D might be TRBD1 (5 bases). The V gene's germline CDR1 is MNHNY and CDR2 SVGAGI (reference sequence). The germline V and J ends were trimmed by 0 bases and 7 bases, with 13 bases remaining between them. The length of the CDR3 is 14 residues. CDR3 coding DNA: TGTGCCAGCAGTTACTCCTCAGGGTATGAAGAGCAGTACTTC. Translated, it gives CASSYSSGYEEQYF.

The chain employs TRBV5-1 and TRBJ1-1; TRBD1 agrees at 9 bases. Germline trimming cut 5 bases from V and 4 bases from J; bases unmatched to any gene: 9. The germline V gene has CDR1 SGHRS and CDR2 YFSETQ. The CDR3 spans 15 residues. The CDR3 DNA sequence: TGCGCCAGCAGTACACAGGGGGCGCCGAGCACTGAAGCTTTCTTT. Its translation is CASSTQGAPSTEAFF.

This chain links TRBV5-1 with TRBJ2-3, with TRBD2 matching 8 bases. The V segment lost 3 bases and the J segment 3 bases; nucleotides outside the gene matches: 6. This CDR3 spans 15 amino acids. Germline V lookup: CDR1 SGHRS, CDR2 YFSETQ. Written as DNA, the CDR3 is TGCGCCAGCAGCTGGGGACTAGGGGTGACAGATACGCAGTATTTT. Its translation is CASSWGLGVTDTQYF. The full variable domain, its missing parts supplied by reference TRBV5-1 and TRBJ2-3, is KAGVTQTPRYLIKTRGQQVTLSCSPISGHRSVSWYQQTPGQGLQFLFEYFSETQRNKGNFPGRFSGRQFSNSRSEMNVSTLELGDSALYLCASSWGLGVTDTQYFGPGTRLTVL.

The chain has TRBV15 and TRBJ2-7, with 8 bases that match TRBD2. The germline CDR1 and CDR2 sequences are LNHNV and YYDKDF (reference sequence). Trimming removed 5 bases from V and 3 bases from J; junction bases left unmatched: 9. The length of the CDR3 is 15 residues. In DNA, the CDR3 is TGTGCCACCAGCCCTCGGGGGGGGAGAAACTACGAGCAGTACTTC. Translating it yields CATSPRGGRNYEQYF.

V usage is TRBV11-3 and J usage is TRBJ2-1; TRBD1 is a possible D gene (6 bases). This CDR3 spans 13 amino acids. The germline V gene encodes CDR1 SGHNT and CDR2 YENEEA. Trimming took 1 base from V and 9 from J, leaving 10 bases between them. The CDR3 DNA follows: TGTGCCAGCAGCTTAGGCAGGGGCGGTGAGCAGTTCTTC. This translates into CASSLGRGGEQFF. Drawing the rest from reference TRBV11-3 and TRBJ2-1, the complete variable domain is EAGVVQSPRYKIIEKKQPVAFWCNPISGHNTLYWYLQNLGQGPELLIRYENEEAVDDSQLPKDRFSAERLKGVDSTLKIQPAELGDSAVYLCASSLGRGGEQFFGPGTRLTVL.

This chain's CDR3 is CASSLKPTGAGYGYTF. The CDR3, as DNA: TGTGCCAGCAGCTTAAAACCGACAGGGGCCGGCTATGGCTACACCTTC. V gene TRBV7-8 combines with J gene TRBJ1-2; 8 nucleotides align to TRBD1. The CDR3 contains 16 residues. Germline V gene sequence: CDR1 SGHVS, CDR2 FQNEAQ. Unmatched junction bases numbered 9, after V lost 2 bases and J lost 4 bases. The whole variable domain, filled in from reference TRBV7-8 and TRBJ1-2, reads GAGVSQSPRYKVAKRGQDVALRCDPISGHVSLFWYQQALGQGPEFLTYFQNEAQLDKSGLPSDRFFAERPEGSVSTLKIQRTQQEDSAVYLCASSLKPTGAGYGYTFGSGTRLTVV.

This sequence joins TRBV6-5 and TRBJ2-7; tentative D call: TRBD1 (5 bases). V was trimmed by 9 bases and J by 0 bases, leaving 6 bases between them. The CDR3 is 11 residues long. Germline V gene lookup returns CDR1 MNHEY and CDR2 SVGAGI. CDR3 in DNA: TGTGCCAGAACAGGCTCCTACGAGCAGTACTTC. The encoded protein is CARTGSYEQYF.

The CDR3 loop reads CASSDRDRGSYEQYF. The CDR3 DNA is TGTGCCAGCTCTGATCGGGACAGGGGATCCTACGAGCAGTACTTC. V gene TRBV18 combines with J gene TRBJ2-7, with 10 bases fitting TRBD1. V trimming: 6 bases; J trimming: 1 base; junction bases outside the gene matches: 6. Germline assignment: CDR1 KGHSH and CDR2 LQKENI. The CDR3 extends over 15 amino acids. The full variable domain, completed using reference TRBV18 and TRBJ2-7, is NAGVMQNPRHLVRRRGQEARLRCSPMKGHSHVYWYRQLPEEGLKFMVYLQKENIIDESGMPKERFSAEFPKEGPSILRIQQVVRGDSAAYFCASSDRDRGSYEQYFGPGTRLTVT.

The chain joins TRBV4-1 to TRBJ1-2; 7 positions agree with TRBD1. J was trimmed by 2 bases and V by 4 bases; bases with no gene match: 16. Germline loops: CDR1 MGHRA, CDR2 YSYEKL. The CDR3 sequence is 18 residues long. CDR3 coding DNA: TGCGCCAGCAGCCCCCTGGGGTTGGTAACAGGGGAAAACTATGGCTACACCTTC. Residues: CASSPLGLVTGENYGYTF.

The chain combines TRBV5-1 with TRBJ2-7, with TRBD2 matching 11 bases. From germline, CDR1 is SGHRS and CDR2 YFSETQ. The CDR3 contains 16 residues. Trimming at V came to 4 bases and at J to 1 base, leaving 7 bases not matched to a gene. CDR3 bases: TGCGCCAGCAGCATAACTAGCGGGGGCTCGTCCTACGAGCAGTACTTC. Protein product: CASSITSGGSSYEQYF.

The CDR3 DNA is TGTGCCAGCAGTGACTCCACTAGCTCGTCCAATGAGCAGTTCTTC. Translation gives CASSDSTSSSNEQFF. V gene TRBV6-4 combines with J gene TRBJ2-1; perhaps TRBD2 as D (6 bases). Germline-derived CDR1 and CDR2 are MRHNA and SNTAGT. CDR3 length equals 15 residues. The V and J ends lost 0 bases and 6 bases respectively, with 12 bases between them.

The chain is built from TRBV30 and TRBJ1-1; D is perhaps TRBD1 (5 bases). The germline V gene has CDR1 GTSNPN and CDR2 SVGIG (reference sequence). The V end lost 3 bases, the J end lost 0 bases, and 5 bases lay between the germline ends. The CDR3 loop spans 12 amino acids. CDR3 in DNA: TGTGCCTGGAGCAGGGTGAACACTGAAGCTTTCTTT. Encoded protein: CAWSRVNTEAFF.

The chain has TRBV12-3 or TRBV12-4 and TRBJ1-1; 8 positions agree with TRBD1. The CDR3 totals 12 residues. The J segment lost 8 bases and the V segment lost 6 bases, leaving 5 bases of the junction unmatched. DNA for the CDR3: TGTGCCAGCAGCCTTGGGGACAGGGAAGCTTTCTTT. It yields the protein CASSLGDREAFF.

The chain carries TRBV6-5 and TRBJ1-1; weak D call: TRBD1 (5 bases). The CDR3 runs 14 residues. Germline V CDR1 and CDR2: MNHEY, SVGAGI. Trimming took off 7 bases at V and 4 bases at J, with 16 bases between the two ends. The CDR3 protein is CASTFGAPGTEAFF. CDR3 in DNA: TGTGCCAGCACCTTTGGGGCGCCGGGCACTGAAGCTTTCTTT.

The rearrangement links TRBV19 to TRBJ1-1; the match to TRBD1 covers 7 bases. J lost 10 bases, V lost 7 bases, and 9 bases had no gene match. In germline, CDR1 is LNHDA, CDR2 SQIVND (reference sequence). CDR3 length: 12 residues. CDR3 protein: CASINRGLAAFF. The CDR3, as DNA: TGTGCCAGTATCAACAGGGGTCTGGCAGCTTTCTTT. The full variable domain, in which reference TRBV19 and TRBJ1-1 provide the parts outside the CDR3, is DGGITQSPKYLFRKEGQNVTLSCEQNLNHDAMYWYRQDPGQGLRLIYYSQIVNDFQKGDIAEGYSVSREKKESFPLTVTSAQKNPTAFYLCASINRGLAAFFGQGTRLTVV.

V gene TRBV5-1 combines with J gene TRBJ1-1, with unresolved D. Trimming removed 0 bases from V and 6 bases from J, with 9 bases in between. The CDR3 spans 13 residues. The germline CDR1 and CDR2 sequences are SGHRS and YFSETQ. The CDR3: CASSLAGVSEAFF. CDR3 nucleotides: TGCGCCAGCAGCTTGGCCGGGGTCTCTGAAGCTTTCTTT. Full variable domain (missing parts from reference TRBV5-1 and TRBJ1-1): KAGVTQTPRYLIKTRGQQVTLSCSPISGHRSVSWYQQTPGQGLQFLFEYFSETQRNKGNFPGRFSGRQFSNSRSEMNVSTLELGDSALYLCASSLAGVSEAFFGQGTRLTVV.